This TCR beta chain comes out of a study of blood T cell repertoires in COVID-19. Study information: The analysed material was cDNA or gDNA that came from T cells, B-cell-depleted T cells, or PBMCs.

Those who participated ranged in age from roughly 18 to 90 years and resided in roughly 26 US areas. V lost 5 bases, J lost 0 bases, and 17 bases lay in between. Germline values: CDR1 GTSNPN, CDR2 SVGIG (reference sequence). The CDR3 extends over 16 amino acids. Profiling relied on immunoSEQ multiplex PCR, and the TCRdb table lists in-frame clones only, not all of them. The sample holds some 350,000 clones, around 87% seen once. The chain couples TRBV30 to TRBJ1-3, with D unresolved. Sequencing input: PBMCs or T cells enriched from blood (not recorded which). The TCR was taken from a woman in her 30s who had recovered from COVID-19. This chain's CDR3 is CAWGSGSLPSGNTIYF. The CDR3 DNA sequence: TGTGCCTGGGGCTCCGGTTCCCTTCCCTCTGGAAACACCATATATTTT.